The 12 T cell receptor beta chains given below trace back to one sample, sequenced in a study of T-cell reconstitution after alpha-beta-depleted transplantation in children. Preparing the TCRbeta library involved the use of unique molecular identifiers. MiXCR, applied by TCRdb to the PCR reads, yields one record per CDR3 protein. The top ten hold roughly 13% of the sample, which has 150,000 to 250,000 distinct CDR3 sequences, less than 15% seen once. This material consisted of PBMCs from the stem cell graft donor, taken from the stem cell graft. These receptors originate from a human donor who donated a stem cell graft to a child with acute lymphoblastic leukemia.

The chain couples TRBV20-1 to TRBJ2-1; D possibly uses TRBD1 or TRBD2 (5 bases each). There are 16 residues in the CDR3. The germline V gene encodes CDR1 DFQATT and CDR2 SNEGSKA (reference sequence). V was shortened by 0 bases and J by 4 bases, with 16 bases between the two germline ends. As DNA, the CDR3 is TGCAGTGCTAGAGATTTGATGGGGGACCGGTACAATGAGCAGTTCTTC. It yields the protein CSARDLMGDRYNEQFF.

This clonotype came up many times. The CDR3 coding sequence is TGTGCCAGCAGTTCGTCCCACTTCGATGAGCAGTTCTTC. This translates into CASSSSHFDEQFF. V is TRBV12-3 or TRBV12-4 and J is TRBJ2-1; D is ambiguous. The CDR3 has 13 residues. V gave up 4 bases and J gave up 8 bases, with 12 bases separating them.

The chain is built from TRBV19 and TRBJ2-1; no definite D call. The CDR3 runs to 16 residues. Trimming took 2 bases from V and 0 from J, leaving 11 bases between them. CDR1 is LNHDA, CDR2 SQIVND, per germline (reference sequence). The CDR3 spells CASSITSVSSYNEQFF. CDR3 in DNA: TGTGCCAGTAGTATAACGAGCGTGAGCTCCTACAATGAGCAGTTCTTC.

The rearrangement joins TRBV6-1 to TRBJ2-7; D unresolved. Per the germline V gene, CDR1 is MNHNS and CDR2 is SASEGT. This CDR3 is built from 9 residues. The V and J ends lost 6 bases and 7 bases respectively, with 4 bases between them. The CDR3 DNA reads TGTGCCAGCAGCTTAGAGCAGTACTTC. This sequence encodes CASSLEQYF.

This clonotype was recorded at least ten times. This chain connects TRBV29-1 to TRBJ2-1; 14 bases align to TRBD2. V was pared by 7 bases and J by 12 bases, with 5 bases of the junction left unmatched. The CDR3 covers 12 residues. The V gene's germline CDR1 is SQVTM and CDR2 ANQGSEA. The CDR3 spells CSGGGTSGRQFF. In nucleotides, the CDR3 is TGCAGCGGTGGAGGGACTAGCGGGAGGCAGTTCTTC.

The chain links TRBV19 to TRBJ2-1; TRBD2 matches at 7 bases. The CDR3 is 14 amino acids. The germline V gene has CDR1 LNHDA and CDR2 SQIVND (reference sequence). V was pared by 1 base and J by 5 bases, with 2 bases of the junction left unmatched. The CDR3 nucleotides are TGTGCCAGTAGTATAGCGGGAGGAGACAATGAGCAGTTCTTC. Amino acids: CASSIAGGDNEQFF.

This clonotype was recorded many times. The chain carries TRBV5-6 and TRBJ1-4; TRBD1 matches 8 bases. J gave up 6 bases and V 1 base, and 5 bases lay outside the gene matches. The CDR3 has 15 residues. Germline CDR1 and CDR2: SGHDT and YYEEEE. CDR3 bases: TGTGCCAGCAGCTTGTCGCCGACAGGGGATGAAAAACTGTTTTTT. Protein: CASSLSPTGDEKLFF.

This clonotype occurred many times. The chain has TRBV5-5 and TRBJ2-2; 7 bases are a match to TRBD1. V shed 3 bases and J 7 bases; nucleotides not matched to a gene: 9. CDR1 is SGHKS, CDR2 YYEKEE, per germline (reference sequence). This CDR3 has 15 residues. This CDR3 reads CASSSPKGASGELFF. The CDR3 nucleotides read TGTGCCAGCAGCTCCCCCAAGGGGGCTAGCGGGGAGCTGTTTTTT.

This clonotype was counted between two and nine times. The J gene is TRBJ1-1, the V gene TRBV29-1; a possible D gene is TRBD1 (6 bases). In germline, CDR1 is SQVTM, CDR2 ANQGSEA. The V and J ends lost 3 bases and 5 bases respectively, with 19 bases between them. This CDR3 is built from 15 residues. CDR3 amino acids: CSVDSFGGGGTEAFF. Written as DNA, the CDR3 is TGCAGCGTTGATTCTTTCGGGGGAGGGGGAACTGAAGCTTTCTTT.

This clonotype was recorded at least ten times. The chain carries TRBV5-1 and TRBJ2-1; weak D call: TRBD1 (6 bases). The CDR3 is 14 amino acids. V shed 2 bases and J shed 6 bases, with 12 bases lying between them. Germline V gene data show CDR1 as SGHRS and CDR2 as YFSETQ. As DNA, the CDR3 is TGCGCCAGCAGCTTATCGGGCAGGGGCAATGAGCAGTTCTTC. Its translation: CASSLSGRGNEQFF.

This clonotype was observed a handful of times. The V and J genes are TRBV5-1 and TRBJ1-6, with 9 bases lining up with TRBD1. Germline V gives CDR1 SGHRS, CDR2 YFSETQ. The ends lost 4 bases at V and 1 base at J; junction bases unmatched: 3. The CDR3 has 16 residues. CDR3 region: CASSRGTGSYNSPLHF. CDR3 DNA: TGCGCCAGCAGCCGTGGGACAGGGTCCTATAATTCACCCCTCCACTTT.

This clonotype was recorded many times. The CDR3, as DNA: TGTGCCAGCAGCTCCCTACATGAGCAGTTCTTC. Its translation is CASSSLHEQFF. The chain recombines TRBV12-3 or TRBV12-4 with TRBJ2-1; no definite D call. The CDR3 contains 11 residues. V dropped 6 bases and J dropped 8 bases, with 8 bases sitting between them.